The clone carrying this TCR beta chain has at least ten counts. The antigen is undetermined. This record comes from a study of neurological immune-mediated disorders. Points from the study as a whole: With the multiple sclerosis repertoire cluster, none of the clinical or MRI features showed an association.

Per germline, CDR1 SGHDT and CDR2 YYEEEE. The CDR3 has 16 residues. Trimming took off 4 bases at V and 3 bases at J, with 20 bases between the two ends. TCRdb re-called the 5' RACE reads through MiXCR, storing one row per CDR3 protein. Of 65,000 to 70,000 distinct CDR3 sequences listed, 4.1% are singletons. PBMCs stored at -80 C, 2 million in total, were the source of the unsorted libraries. The sequence came from a man aged 50 or older with multiple sclerosis. This sequence joins TRBV5-6 and TRBJ2-7; D tentatively reads TRBD1 or TRBD2 (5 bases each). The specimen was PBMCs. The CDR3 DNA reads as TGTGCCAGCAGCCCGAAGAGGGCAGGGTGGGTCTACGAGCAGTACGTC. This sequence encodes CASSPKRAGWVYEQYV.